Listed below are T cell receptor beta chains from one sample, sequenced in a study of CD8+ T cells in alopecia areata. Data came from immunoSEQ multiplex PCR; TCRdb stores just in-frame clones and leaves some out. Of around 250,000 clones listed, around two thirds are singletons. The source material was CD4+ T cells sorted from blood, sampled at week 0. The receptors derive from a human donor with alopecia areata. Each CDR3 is given with its conserved first and last residue. The D gene is left open where the match is weak. Size is stated for part of the rows, as once, few or many counts, or as a class when the clone is expanded.

V: TRBV6-6; D: -; size: once; J: TRBJ1-1; DNA: TGTGCCAGCAGCCGGGGACACCCGAACACTGAAGCTTTCTTT; CDR3: CASSRGHPNTEAFF
V: TRBV30; D: TRBD1; size: few; J: TRBJ1-2; DNA: TGTGCCTGGAACCCGGACAGGGCCTATGGCTACACCTTC; CDR3: CAWNPDRAYGYTF
V: TRBV4-3; D: -; size: -; J: TRBJ2-5; DNA: TGCGCCAGCAGCCAAGATTCATCGGGGCCCTCCGGAGAAGAGACCCAGTACTTC; CDR3: CASSQDSSGPSGEETQYF
V: TRBV5-1; D: -; size: few; J: TRBJ2-2; DNA: TGCGCCAGCAGCTTAAGCGGCTGGAACACCGGGGAGCTGTTTTTT; CDR3: CASSLSGWNTGELFF
V: TRBV10-3; D: -; size: -; J: TRBJ1-5; DNA: TGTGCCATCAGTGAAGCGGGAAATCAGCCCCAGCATTTT; CDR3: CAISEAGNQPQHF
V: TRBV15; D: -; size: few; J: TRBJ2-2; DNA: TGTGCCACCAGCAGGAGATCCGTGGGCGGGGAGCTGTTTTTT; CDR3: CATSRRSVGGELFF
V: TRBV5-1; D: -; size: -; J: TRBJ2-7; DNA: TGCGCCAGCAGGGGGCTGGACGAGCAGTACTTC; CDR3: CASRGLDEQYF
V: TRBV10-3; D: -; size: -; J: TRBJ2-3; DNA: TGTGCCATCAGTGGGGATCCGAGTTGGGATACGCAGTATTTT; CDR3: CAISGDPSWDTQYF
V: TRBV18; D: -; size: -; J: TRBJ2-5; DNA: TGTGCCAGCTCACCCACAGGGACGGAGACCCAGTACTTC; CDR3: CASSPTGTETQYF
V: TRBV6-5; D: -; size: -; J: TRBJ2-7; DNA: TGTGCCAGCAGTTACAGGCCGGGGGCGGCCTACGAGCAGTACTTC; CDR3: CASSYRPGAAYEQYF
V: TRBV29-1; D: -; size: few; J: TRBJ2-5; DNA: TGCAGCGTTGCAGGGCAGGGTGGAGAGACCCAGTACTTC; CDR3: CSVAGQGGETQYF
V: TRBV29-1; D: -; size: -; J: TRBJ1-2; DNA: TGCAGCGTTGCGAACCTAGCTAACTATGGCTACACCTTC; CDR3: CSVANLANYGYTF
V: TRBV29-1; D: -; size: -; J: TRBJ1-2; DNA: TGCAGCGTTGGCCAGGTCTCATATGGCTACACCTTC; CDR3: CSVGQVSYGYTF
V: TRBV7-9; D: -; size: -; J: TRBJ2-5; DNA: TGTGCCAGCAGCTTAGGAGGACCGGAACAAGAGACCCAGTACTTC; CDR3: CASSLGGPEQETQYF
V: TRBV7-8; D: -; size: -; J: TRBJ2-1; DNA: TGTGCCAGCAGCTTAGGGACCGTCACCACCAATGAGCAGTTCTTC; CDR3: CASSLGTVTTNEQFF
V: TRBV5-1; D: TRBD1; size: -; J: TRBJ2-7; DNA: TGCGCCAGCAGCTTGGCCCTGACAGGGGGCCCCTACGAGCAGTACTTC; CDR3: CASSLALTGGPYEQYF
V: TRBV7-9; D: TRBD1; size: few; J: TRBJ1-1; DNA: TGTGCCAGCAGCGATCCTAGACAGGGGCGGCGGACTGAAGCTTTCTTT; CDR3: CASSDPRQGRRTEAFF
V: TRBV30; D: TRBD1; size: -; J: TRBJ1-1; DNA: TGTGCCCGGAGGACAGGGGAGTATACTGAAGCTTTCTTT; CDR3: CARRTGEYTEAFF
V: TRBV18; D: -; size: -; J: TRBJ1-2; DNA: TGTGCCAGCTCACCGCGTGTTGGAGATGGCTACACCTTC; CDR3: CASSPRVGDGYTF
V: TRBV15; D: TRBD1; size: -; J: TRBJ1-2; DNA: TGTGCCACCAGATGGGGGGACAGGGCCTATGGCTACACCTTC; CDR3: CATRWGDRAYGYTF
V: TRBV25-1; D: -; size: -; J: TRBJ1-1; DNA: TGTGCCAGCAGCAACTTACAGGGGAACACTGAAGCTTTCTTT; CDR3: CASSNLQGNTEAFF
V: TRBV19; D: TRBD1; size: few; J: TRBJ1-5; DNA: TGTGCCAGTAGTCGGGACAGGTGGGATCAGCCCCAGCATTTT; CDR3: CASSRDRWDQPQHF
V: TRBV20-1; D: -; size: -; J: TRBJ2-1; DNA: TGCAGTGCTAGAGATCGAGGGGGTCAGTTCTTC; CDR3: CSARDRGGQFF
V: TRBV30; D: -; size: -; J: TRBJ1-6; DNA: TGTGCCTGGAGTGCCAGGGAAGATTCACCCCTCCACTTT; CDR3: CAWSAREDSPLHF
V: TRBV9; D: -; size: -; J: TRBJ1-3; DNA: TGTGCCAGCAGCGTTGGGGGGAGCAGCTCTGGAAACACCATATATTTT; CDR3: CASSVGGSSSGNTIYF
V: TRBV7-3; D: TRBD2; size: -; J: TRBJ2-5; DNA: TGTGCCAGCAGCCGGGAGGTCCAAGAGACCCAGTACTTC; CDR3: CASSREVQETQYF
V: TRBV5-1; D: -; size: few; J: TRBJ1-1; DNA: TGCGCCAGCAGCTTGGAAGGACCCTTGAACACTGAAGCTTTCTTT; CDR3: CASSLEGPLNTEAFF
V: TRBV7-9; D: TRBD2; size: -; J: TRBJ2-7; DNA: TGTGCCAGCAGCTTGGGCAGCGGGGACTACGAGCAGTACTTC; CDR3: CASSLGSGDYEQYF
V: TRBV19; D: TRBD1; size: few; J: TRBJ2-1; DNA: TGTGCCAGTAGCGCACAGGGGATCGCGTACAATGAGCAGTTCTTC; CDR3: CASSAQGIAYNEQFF
V: TRBV30; D: -; size: once; J: TRBJ2-3; DNA: TGTGCCTGGAGTCCCTCGGGGGCGATTAGGATCGGTACGCAGTATTTT; CDR3: CAWSPSGAIRIGTQYF
V: TRBV30; D: -; size: -; J: TRBJ1-2; DNA: TGTGCCTGCCACCAGACCGGCTACACCTTC; CDR3: CACHQTGYTF
V: TRBV30; D: TRBD1; size: -; J: TRBJ1-6; DNA: TGTGCCTGGAGTCCCCCGGGACAGGGAGAGTCACCCCTCCACTTT; CDR3: CAWSPPGQGESPLHF
V: TRBV5-1; D: -; size: few; J: TRBJ2-6; DNA: TGCGCCAGCAGCTTGGTCGCAGGAGGGCCCGGGGCCAACGTCCTGACTTTC; CDR3: CASSLVAGGPGANVLTF
V: TRBV30; D: -; size: -; J: TRBJ2-5; DNA: TGTGCCTGGAGTGGCGGGCTCCAAGAGACCCAGTACTTC; CDR3: CAWSGGLQETQYF
V: TRBV5-6; D: -; size: -; J: TRBJ2-7; DNA: TGTGCCAGCAGCGTATACTCCTACGAGCAGTACTTC; CDR3: CASSVYSYEQYF
V: TRBV30; D: TRBD1; size: -; J: TRBJ2-2; DNA: TGTGCCTGGAGGGGACAGTACGCCGGGGAGCTGTTTTTT; CDR3: CAWRGQYAGELFF
V: TRBV29-1; D: TRBD1; size: -; J: TRBJ1-1; DNA: TGCAGCGTCGGGACAGCCCACACCGCTTTCTTT; CDR3: CSVGTAHTAFF
V: TRBV5-1; D: -; size: few; J: TRBJ1-1; DNA: TGCGCCAGCAGCTTGGCCACGGTAGAGGATGAAGCTTTCTTT; CDR3: CASSLATVEDEAFF
V: TRBV29-1; D: TRBD2; size: -; J: TRBJ2-5; DNA: TGCAGCGTTGAATATGGACTAGATCAAGAGACCCAGTACTTC; CDR3: CSVEYGLDQETQYF
V: TRBV15; D: -; size: -; J: TRBJ1-3; DNA: TGTGCCACCAGCATAGCAGGGTCGGGAAACACCATATATTTT; CDR3: CATSIAGSGNTIYF
V: TRBV30; D: -; size: -; J: TRBJ2-3; DNA: TGTGCCTGGAGTGTACAGGGAGCAGATACGCAGTATTTT; CDR3: CAWSVQGADTQYF
V: TRBV6-5; D: TRBD1; size: few; J: TRBJ2-7; DNA: TGTGCCAGCAGAAGGAGCACAGGGGGCTTAAGAGAGTACTTC; CDR3: CASRRSTGGLREYF
V: TRBV19; D: TRBD1; size: -; J: TRBJ1-2; DNA: TGTGCCAGTAGTCTCGACAGGGCCACTAACTATGGCTACACCTTC; CDR3: CASSLDRATNYGYTF
V: TRBV5-6; D: -; size: -; J: TRBJ2-3; DNA: TGTGCCAGCAGCGGACTCGGGGACCGTGGAGATACGCAGTATTTT; CDR3: CASSGLGDRGDTQYF
V: TRBV9; D: -; size: -; J: TRBJ1-1; DNA: TGTGCCAGCAGCGTAGTTGCCGGGAACACTGAAGCTTTCTTT; CDR3: CASSVVAGNTEAFF
V: TRBV5-1; D: -; size: -; J: TRBJ2-3; DNA: TGCGCCAGCATGTGGAGGTCTCCCCCCACGGGGCAGTATACGCAGTATTTT; CDR3: CASMWRSPPTGQYTQYF
V: TRBV7-9; D: -; size: -; J: TRBJ1-4; DNA: TGTGCCAGCAGCCCCCTAGTCCTGCTTTTAGAGGAAAAACTGTTTTTT; CDR3: CASSPLVLLLEEKLFF
V: TRBV29-1; D: TRBD2; size: few; J: TRBJ2-2; DNA: TGCAGCGTCCTAGCGGGGGCCGCGAACACCGGGGAGCTGTTTTTT; CDR3: CSVLAGAANTGELFF